This entry describes one T cell receptor beta chain. Antigen specificity is unknown. V lost 2 bases to trimming and J lost 1 base; unmatched junction nucleotides: 3. The germline gives CDR1 GTSNPN, CDR2 SVGIG (reference sequence). The CDR3 has 14 amino acids. The sample originates from a study of beta chain features in type 1 diabetes. Notes on the study in general: An over-representation of cells with high TCR expression could result from cDNA sequencing. When VDJ junctions were examined, type 1 diabetes patients showed fewer insertions and more deletions. For TCRB rearrangement, an influence of HLA type remained unresolved here.

Sequencing targeted expressed TCRB transcripts, as all isolated RNA had been reverse transcribed. Naive, central memory and regulatory T cell samples came to a mean of around 3.5 million reads. The table came from immunoSEQ multiplex PCR; TCRdb's copy has only in-frame clones and leaves some out. This table holds 330,000 or so clones, 20% found once. The sequenced sample was naive CD4+ T cells from blood. This TCR came from a woman between 18 and 30 years old in good health. The chain is built from TRBV30 and TRBJ2-7; 9 bases are a match to TRBD1. This CDR3 reads CAWSPGQGSYEQYF. The CDR3 bases are TGTGCCTGGAGTCCAGGACAGGGGTCCTACGAGCAGTACTTC.